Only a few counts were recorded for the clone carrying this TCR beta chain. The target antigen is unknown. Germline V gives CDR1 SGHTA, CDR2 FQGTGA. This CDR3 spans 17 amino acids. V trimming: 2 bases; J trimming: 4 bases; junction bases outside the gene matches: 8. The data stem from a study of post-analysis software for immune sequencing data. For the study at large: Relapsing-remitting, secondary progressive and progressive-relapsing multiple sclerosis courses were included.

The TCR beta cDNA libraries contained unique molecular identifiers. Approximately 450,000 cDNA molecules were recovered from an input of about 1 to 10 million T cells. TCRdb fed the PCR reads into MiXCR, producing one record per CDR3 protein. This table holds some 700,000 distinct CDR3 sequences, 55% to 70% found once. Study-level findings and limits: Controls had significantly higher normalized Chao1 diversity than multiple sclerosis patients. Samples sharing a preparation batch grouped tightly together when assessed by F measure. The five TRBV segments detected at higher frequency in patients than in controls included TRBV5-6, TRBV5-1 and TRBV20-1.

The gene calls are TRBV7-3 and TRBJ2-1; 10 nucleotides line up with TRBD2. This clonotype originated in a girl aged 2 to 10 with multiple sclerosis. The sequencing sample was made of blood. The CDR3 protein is CASSLDPGLAPYNEQFF. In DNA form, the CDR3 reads TGTGCCAGCAGCTTAGATCCGGGACTAGCGCCGTACAATGAGCAGTTCTTC.